Listed below are T cell receptor beta chains from one sample, sequenced in a study of CD8 T cells in ankylosing spondylitis. TCRdb called the 5' RACE reads again in MiXCR, with one record for every CDR3 protein. The sample yields 250,000 to 400,000 distinct CDR3 sequences, 11% seen once. Sequenced sample: blood, either unsorted or a sorted T cell fraction (not recorded which). These receptor sequences come from a female donor with ankylosing spondylitis or in good health (not recorded which). Each CDR3 is given with its conserved first and last residue. D genes are given only for firm matches. Clone size, where shown, is once, few, many, or a class for clones that have expanded.

>TRBV11-3|NA|TRBJ2-3|14|few
TGTGCCAGCAGCATAGGGGGTCGCACAGATACGCAGTATTTT
CASSIGGRTDTQYF
>TRBV7-9|NA|TRBJ2-2|14|many
TGTGCCAGCAGCTTAAAGGAGGGGCCCGGGGAGCTGTTTTTT
CASSLKEGPGELFF
>TRBV29-1|NA|TRBJ2-3|12|many
TGCAGCGTGGTCCGGGGCACAGATACGCAGTATTTT
CSVVRGTDTQYF
>TRBV7-9|NA|TRBJ2-5|14|few
TGTGCCAGCAGCCCCTCAGGACAGCCGGAGACCCAGTACTTC
CASSPSGQPETQYF
>TRBV10-3|TRBD1|TRBJ1-5|14|many
TGTGCCATCAGTTCCGCAGGGGGGGGTCAGCCCCAGCATTTT
CAISSAGGGQPQHF
>TRBV4-2|TRBD2|TRBJ2-1|19|few
TGTGCCAGCAGCCAAGATGGGGCTAGCGGGGGGCCGAACTACAATGAGCAGTTCTTC
CASSQDGASGGPNYNEQFF
>TRBV19|TRBD2|TRBJ2-1|14|many
TGTGCCAGTAAAAGCGGGAGGGCCGTCGGTGAGCAGTTCTTC
CASKSGRAVGEQFF
>TRBV5-5|NA|TRBJ2-3|16|few
TGTGCCAGCAGCTTGAAGGTATCTCAAGGGCCAGATACGCAGTATTTT
CASSLKVSQGPDTQYF
>TRBV5-1|NA|TRBJ2-3|16|many
TGCGCCAGCAGCCCAGGACATACTTCTAGCACAGATACGCAGTATTTT
CASSPGHTSSTDTQYF
>TRBV29-1|NA|TRBJ1-2|13|many
TGCAGCGCCCGTACCGGGGGGAACTATGGCTACACCTTC
CSARTGGNYGYTF
>TRBV10-2|TRBD1|TRBJ1-2|14|NA
TGCGCCAGCAGTGTAACAGGGACAGGCTATGGCTACACCTTC
CASSVTGTGYGYTF
>TRBV20-1|NA|TRBJ2-7|12|many
TGCAGTGCCTCGCAGCCCTCCTACGAGCAGTACTTC
CSASQPSYEQYF
>TRBV20-1|NA|TRBJ2-1|15|many
TGCAGTGCTAGTTCTCTTGGGGTCACCTACAATGAGCAGTTCTTC
CSASSLGVTYNEQFF
>TRBV20-1|TRBD1|TRBJ2-1|11|many
TGCAGTGCAAACAGGGGGCATGAGCAGTTCTTC
CSANRGHEQFF
>TRBV5-1|NA|TRBJ1-2|15|many
TGCGCCAGCAGCTTGGATTGGACAGCTAACTATGGCTACACCTTC
CASSLDWTANYGYTF
>TRBV15|TRBD1|TRBJ1-2|17|few
TGTGCCACCAGCAGAGGTACAGGGGGTGAAAGAAACTATGGCTACACCTTC
CATSRGTGGERNYGYTF
>TRBV29-1|TRBD1|TRBJ1-2|14|many
TGCAGCGTTGTTTTGGCAGGGGGCGGCTATGGCTACACCTTC
CSVVLAGGGYGYTF
>TRBV20-1|NA|TRBJ1-2|14|many
TGCAGTGCTAGTCCCACAGGGTCTAACTATGGCTACACCTTC
CSASPTGSNYGYTF
>TRBV10-3|TRBD1|TRBJ2-1|13|few
TGTGCCATCAGTTTTGATGAACAGGGGGAGCAGTTCTTC
CAISFDEQGEQFF
>TRBV20-1|NA|TRBJ2-5|12|NA
TGCAGTGCCCGAGGACATTTAGAGACCCAGTACTTC
CSARGHLETQYF
>TRBV18|NA|TRBJ2-2|14|NA
TGTGCCAGCTCAAGAGAGACACCCACCGGGGAGCTGTTTTTT
CASSRETPTGELFF
>TRBV12-3/TRBV12-4|NA|TRBJ2-1|14|many
TGTGCCAGCAGTTTTGGTACAATATACAATGAGCAGTTCTTC
CASSFGTIYNEQFF
>TRBV7-2|NA|TRBJ2-7|15|many
TGTGCCAGCAGCTTAGAAGTCCAGGGCCCTTACGAGCAGTACTTC
CASSLEVQGPYEQYF
>TRBV7-7|NA|TRBJ2-5|15|NA
TGTGCCAGCAGCTTGTATTCAGGGGTACAAGAGACCCAGTACTTC
CASSLYSGVQETQYF
>TRBV15|NA|TRBJ2-1|14|NA
TGTGCCACCAGCAGAGATAGGGAGAGGACTGAGCAGTTCTTC
CATSRDRERTEQFF
>TRBV4-2|TRBD1|TRBJ1-5|15|few
TGTGCCAGCAGCCAGGGGACAGGTAACAATCAGCCCCAGCATTTT
CASSQGTGNNQPQHF
>TRBV4-2|TRBD2|TRBJ2-1|17|few
TGTGCCAGCAGCCAAATACTAGCGGGGGGGCCGGGGGATGAGCAGTTCTTC
CASSQILAGGPGDEQFF
>TRBV27|TRBD1|TRBJ1-2|15|many
TGTGCCAGCAGCTTTAACGACAGGGGAAACTATGGCTACACCTTC
CASSFNDRGNYGYTF
>TRBV20-1|NA|TRBJ1-2|13|many
TGCAGTGCCAATCCCCAGCTTGCCTATGGCTACACCTTC
CSANPQLAYGYTF
>TRBV5-1|TRBD1|TRBJ1-2|15|NA
TGCGCCAGCAGCCCGGGGACAGCAAATAACTATGGCTACACCTTC
CASSPGTANNYGYTF
>TRBV5-1|NA|TRBJ2-1|14|many
TGCGCCAGCAGCTTGAGGGCGGGAAAAGGTGAGCAGTTCTTC
CASSLRAGKGEQFF
>TRBV12-3/TRBV12-4|TRBD1|TRBJ1-5|15|many
TGTGCCAGCAACCCAGGCAGGGGGAGCAATCAGCCCCAGCATTTT
CASNPGRGSNQPQHF
>TRBV5-1|NA|TRBJ1-1|15|many
TGCGCCAGCAGCTCGGGAGTGGGGCCGAACACTGAAGCTTTCTTT
CASSSGVGPNTEAFF
>TRBV5-1|TRBD1|TRBJ1-2|17|many
TGCGCCAGCAGCTTCACACCGGGACAGAGAATTAACTATGGCTACACCTTC
CASSFTPGQRINYGYTF
>TRBV18|NA|TRBJ2-3|15|many
TGTGCCAGCTCACCAGAAAGGACAGTAACAGATACGCAGTATTTT
CASSPERTVTDTQYF
>TRBV20-1|TRBD2|TRBJ2-5|16|many
TGCAGTGCTGCCTCCGCTTTCCTAGCGGGGCAAGAGACCCAGTACTTC
CSAASAFLAGQETQYF
>TRBV7-8|TRBD2|TRBJ2-7|15|NA
TGTGCCAGCAGCTTTGCTAGCGGGAGGCAGAGTGAGCAGTACTTC
CASSFASGRQSEQYF
>TRBV9|NA|TRBJ2-5|15|NA
TGTGCCAGCAGCGTATCCCGCAGCAACCAAGAGACCCAGTACTTC
CASSVSRSNQETQYF
>TRBV7-8|TRBD1|TRBJ1-3|17|many
TGTGCCAGCAGCCCGCGGGACAGGGGGAACTCTGGAAACACCATATATTTT
CASSPRDRGNSGNTIYF
>TRBV12-3/TRBV12-4|NA|TRBJ2-5|14|NA
TGTGCCAGCAGTTTAAGCCCAGCTCAAGAGACCCAGTACTTC
CASSLSPAQETQYF
>TRBV5-1|TRBD2|TRBJ2-1|16|many
TGCGCCAGCAGCCCAGGACTAGCGGGGGCGCTCAATGAGCAGTTCTTC
CASSPGLAGALNEQFF
>TRBV5-1|NA|TRBJ2-2|12|few
TGCGCCAGCAGCTTGGTGGATAGGGAGCTGTTTTTT
CASSLVDRELFF
>TRBV12-3/TRBV12-4|NA|TRBJ1-1|12|many
TGTGCCAGTGCCCAGGGTTGGACTGAAGCTTTCTTT
CASAQGWTEAFF
>TRBV27|NA|TRBJ2-7|13|many
TGTGCCAGCAGCTTACAGGGAACCTACGAGCAGTACTTC
CASSLQGTYEQYF
>TRBV7-8|NA|TRBJ1-4|18|few
TGTGCCAGCAGTCTCTTCTCGTCCAGTACGGGATTTTATGAAAAACTGTTTTTT
CASSLFSSSTGFYEKLFF
>TRBV24-1|NA|TRBJ2-5|12|NA
TGTGCCACCAGTTTCGGGATGGAGACCCAGTACTTC
CATSFGMETQYF
>TRBV4-3|NA|TRBJ2-2|17|many
TGCGCCAGCAGCCAATATGCTAGCCGTACTATTACCGGGGAGCTGTTTTTT
CASSQYASRTITGELFF
>TRBV5-1|NA|TRBJ2-7|15|many
TGCGCCAGCAGCCTCGACTTGTCTCCCCCCTACGAGCAGTACTTC
CASSLDLSPPYEQYF
>TRBV5-1|TRBD2|TRBJ2-2|16|NA
TGCGCCAGCAGCGACGGGACTAGCGTTGGCACCGGGGAGCTGTTTTTT
CASSDGTSVGTGELFF
>TRBV5-5|NA|TRBJ1-3|15|many
TGTGCCAGCAGCTTGGTTGGGAACTCTGGAAACACCATATATTTT
CASSLVGNSGNTIYF
>TRBV27|NA|TRBJ2-1|13|once
TGTGCCAGCAGTTTAGGTCTCCACAATGAGCAGTTCTTC
CASSLGLHNEQFF
>TRBV20-1|TRBD2|TRBJ2-1|16|NA
TGCAGTGCTAGAGCCAGACTAGCGGCCCCCGGCACGGAGCAGTTCTTC
CSARARLAAPGTEQFF
>TRBV28|NA|TRBJ1-2|15|many
TGTGCCAGCAGTTCCGGGACGGAGGTTCCACGTGGCTACACCTTC
CASSSGTEVPRGYTF
>TRBV10-3|NA|TRBJ2-7|13|NA
TGTGCCATCAGTTCCGGGGGCTTTTACGAGCAGTACTTC
CAISSGGFYEQYF